The rows below give T cell receptor beta chains drawn from one sample of a study of immune cell composition in non-small cell lung cancer. Measured with immunoSEQ multiplex PCR; TCRdb has only the in-frame clones, and not every one. This sample carries about 8,700 clones, roughly two thirds of them seen once, and the ten largest clones take 20% to 25%. The sample was non-adjacent lung tissue. The origin of the receptors is a human donor with non-small cell lung cancer. Both conserved end residues are part of each CDR3. The D gene is left open where the match is weak. Clone size is not always given. Where it is, it says once, few, many or a class for expanded clones.

TRBD1	TRBV18	once	TRBJ2-5	TGTGCCAGCTCACGTATAGGGGGCGGTGAGACCCAGTACTTC	CASSRIGGGETQYF
NA	TRBV11-2	NA	TRBJ2-7	TGTGCCAGCAGCTTGGGGTATCTTGGCCAGGGGTACGAGCAGTACTTC	CASSLGYLGQGYEQYF
TRBD1	TRBV27	NA	TRBJ1-1	TGTGCCAGCAGTTTATTATGGGGACAGGGCGAAGCTTTCTTT	CASSLLWGQGEAFF
NA	TRBV7-9	few	TRBJ1-6	TGTGCCAGCAGCTTAGTAGCCGGGTATAATTCACCCCTCCACTTT	CASSLVAGYNSPLHF
TRBD1	TRBV19	NA	TRBJ2-7	TGTGCCAGCCACAGGACAGGGGACCTATACGAGCAGTACTTC	CASHRTGDLYEQYF
TRBD1	TRBV5-4	NA	TRBJ1-3	TGTGCCAGCAGCCATGGCCAGGGGGCGACTGGAAACACCATATATTTT	CASSHGQGATGNTIYF
TRBD1	TRBV19	once	TRBJ1-2	TGTGCCAGTAGTATGGGGACAGAGCAAACCTATGGCTACACCTTC	CASSMGTEQTYGYTF
NA	TRBV7-2	NA	TRBJ1-5	TGTGCCAGCAGCTTAAGGGGAAGTCAGCCCCAGCATTTT	CASSLRGSQPQHF
TRBD1	TRBV4-1	NA	TRBJ1-4	TGCGCCAGCAGAAGACAGGGAATGAATGAAAAACTGTTTTTT	CASRRQGMNEKLFF
NA	TRBV13	once	TRBJ2-3	TGTGCCAGCAGCCCCGGACTGCCACCTAGCACAGATACGCAGTATTTT	CASSPGLPPSTDTQYF
NA	TRBV7-2	NA	TRBJ2-5	TGTGCCAGCAGCCGACCCAGGATTCAAGAGACCCAGTACTTC	CASSRPRIQETQYF
TRBD2	TRBV5-4	NA	TRBJ2-3	TGTGCCAGCAGCGTCGGAGCGGGAGTTAGCACAGATACGCAGTATTTT	CASSVGAGVSTDTQYF
NA	TRBV5-8	NA	TRBJ2-1	TGTGCCAGCAGCGGCCGGGGCAGGGGTTACAATGAGCAGTTCTTC	CASSGRGRGYNEQFF
NA	TRBV27	NA	TRBJ1-6	TGTGCCAGCAGTTTAGGGGGGAATAGTAATTCACCCCTCCACTTT	CASSLGGNSNSPLHF
TRBD1	TRBV2	NA	TRBJ2-7	TGTGCCACCGGACAGGCCTACGAGCAGTACTTC	CATGQAYEQYF
NA	TRBV4-3	NA	TRBJ2-6	TGCGCCAGCAGCCCCCTGTGGAGGGATGGGGCCAACGTCCTGACTTTC	CASSPLWRDGANVLTF
NA	TRBV11-3	medium-sized	TRBJ2-2	TGTGCCAGCAGCCCTTACACCGCGAACACCGGGGAGCTGTTTTTT	CASSPYTANTGELFF
NA	TRBV2	NA	TRBJ1-2	TGTGCCAGCAATCGGGGGGATGGCTACACCTTC	CASNRGDGYTF
NA	TRBV19	medium-sized	TRBJ1-1	TGTGCCAGTAGTATAGGGGCCACGGACACTGAAGCTTTCTTT	CASSIGATDTEAFF
NA	TRBV5-1	few	TRBJ1-1	TGCGCCAGCAGCTGGACCCCCAGGACACAGAACACTGAAGCTTTCTTT	CASSWTPRTQNTEAFF
TRBD2	TRBV6-4	NA	TRBJ2-3	TGTGCCAGCAGTGAGGGGACTAGCGGCACAGATACGCAGTATTTT	CASSEGTSGTDTQYF
NA	TRBV19	NA	TRBJ2-1	TGTGCCAGTAGAGGACTGCCAAATGAGCAGTTCTTC	CASRGLPNEQFF
NA	TRBV6-5	few	TRBJ2-5	TGTGCCAGCAGTGCCCGGGACACCCAAGAGACCCAGTACTTC	CASSARDTQETQYF
TRBD1	TRBV18	once	TRBJ2-1	TGTGCCAGCTCACACAGGACAGGGGAATCTGCTTCCTACAATGAGCAGTTCTTC	CASSHRTGESASYNEQFF
NA	TRBV7-8	few	TRBJ1-1	TGTGCCAGCAGCCCGTACGACGGGATGGACACTGAAGCTTTCTTT	CASSPYDGMDTEAFF
TRBD1	TRBV7-8	NA	TRBJ2-5	TGTGCCAGCAGCCCTATGGGGGGACAGGGGGCTGGTGAGACCCAGTACTTC	CASSPMGGQGAGETQYF
NA	TRBV10-3	NA	TRBJ2-3	TGTGCCATCAGTGAGTCGACTACAGATACGCAGTATTTT	CAISESTTDTQYF
NA	TRBV19	once	TRBJ1-6	TGTGCCAGTAGTGCACGTCCCAGAAATTCACCCCTCCACTTT	CASSARPRNSPLHF
TRBD2	TRBV5-4	NA	TRBJ2-7	TGTGCCAGCTCCGGCGGGGGACGGCGCGTGACCTACGAGCAGTACTTC	CASSGGGRRVTYEQYF
NA	TRBV19	NA	TRBJ1-2	TGTGCCAGTAGTAAGGCAATCGTTGACAGGAGGAAGCGTGGCTACACCTTC	CASSKAIVDRRKRGYTF
NA	TRBV11-3	few	TRBJ2-1	TGTGCCAGCAGCTTAGAGGCGGGCCGGAATGAGCAGTTCTTC	CASSLEAGRNEQFF
TRBD1	TRBV7-9	NA	TRBJ1-2	TGTGCCAGCAGCTTGTTTCGAGACAGGGGGCGAGACACCTTC	CASSLFRDRGRDTF
NA	TRBV4-3	NA	TRBJ1-1	TGCGCCAGCAGCCAAGAGAGGGAAGTGATCACTGAAGCTTTCTTT	CASSQEREVITEAFF
NA	TRBV9	NA	TRBJ1-5	TGTGCCAGCAGCGTAGGCGGGCTTAGCAATCAGCCCCAGCATTTT	CASSVGGLSNQPQHF
NA	TRBV13	NA	TRBJ2-6	TGTGCCAGCAGCTTGGGCACCCTCGGGGCCAACGTCCTGACTTTC	CASSLGTLGANVLTF
NA	TRBV19	NA	TRBJ1-1	TGTGCCAGTAGTATAGCGGGCACTGAAGCTTTCTTT	CASSIAGTEAFF
TRBD2	TRBV6-1	NA	TRBJ2-1	TGTGCCAGCAGTGATGTCATAGGCGGGGGGACGAATGAGCAGTTCTTC	CASSDVIGGGTNEQFF
TRBD2	TRBV19	NA	TRBJ2-3	TGTGCCAGTAGTATGACTAGCGGGGGGGCAAATACGCAGTATTTT	CASSMTSGGANTQYF
TRBD1	TRBV27	few	TRBJ1-2	TGTGCCAGCAGTTTATCCTGGGGGGACAGATCGTATGGCTACACCTTC	CASSLSWGDRSYGYTF
NA	TRBV29-1	NA	TRBJ1-5	TGCAGCGTTGAAAGGGCAGGGGAGTTGAAAAGCAATCAGCCCCAGCATTTT	CSVERAGELKSNQPQHF
NA	TRBV11-2	NA	TRBJ1-2	TGTGCCAGCAGCTTACGGTCGCCCTTGAATGGCTACACCTTC	CASSLRSPLNGYTF
NA	TRBV11-3	NA	TRBJ1-2	TGTGCCAGCAGCTCGCCAAGGACAGAAGCCTATGGCTACACCTTC	CASSSPRTEAYGYTF
NA	TRBV2	NA	TRBJ2-7	TGTGCCAGTGGCGGGGACAGCTCCTACGAGCAGTACTTC	CASGGDSSYEQYF